The 19 T cell receptor beta chains presented below share a single source sample, sequenced in a study of T cells in localized non-small cell lung cancer. Clones were sequenced by immunoSEQ multiplex PCR, and TCRdb holds only the in-frame ones, with some missing. The sample records about 21,000 clones, over 75% being singletons. The source was peripheral blood mononuclear cells, collected before any cancer treatment. The receptors derive from a male donor at least 60 years old with stage II lung adenocarcinoma.

J is TRBJ1-5 and V is TRBV5-8; D ambiguous. In germline, CDR1 is SGHTS, CDR2 YDEGEE. Trimming pared 0 bases from V and 0 bases from J, leaving 4 bases between. This CDR3 has 14 residues. The CDR3 loop is CASSLVASNQPQHF. The CDR3 nucleotides read TGTGCCAGCAGCTTGGTGGCTAGCAATCAGCCCCAGCATTTT. Full variable domain (outside the CDR3, taken from reference TRBV5-8 and TRBJ1-5): EAGVTQSPTHLIKTRGQQATLRCSPISGHTSVYWYQQALGLGLQFLLWYDEGEERNRGNFPPRFSGRQFPNYSSELNVNALELEDSALYLCASSLVASNQPQHFGDGTRLSIL.

V is TRBV30 and J is TRBJ2-7; D gene unclear. Germline V gives CDR1 GTSNPN, CDR2 SVGIG (reference sequence). V was clipped by 0 bases and J by 1 base, with 7 bases between them. The CDR3 has 13 residues. This CDR3 is CAWSVQVSYEQYF. CDR3 coding DNA: TGTGCCTGGAGTGTTCAGGTTTCCTACGAGCAGTACTTC.

The chain joins TRBV2 to TRBJ2-6, with D tentatively TRBD1 (6 bases). The germline CDR1 and CDR2 sequences are SNHLY and FYNNEI. The V end was cut by 11 bases, the J end by 2 bases, with 13 bases between. CDR3 length: 14 residues. In DNA, the CDR3 is TGTGCCGCCATAACAGGGCCTGGGGCCAACGTCCTGACTTTC. Translated: CAAITGPGANVLTF.

This clone was counted between two and nine times. The rearrangement links TRBV6-1 to TRBJ2-3; D ambiguous. V was cut by 6 bases and J by 5 bases, with 9 bases left in between. Germline V gene lookup returns CDR1 MNHNS and CDR2 SASEGT. The CDR3 sequence is 12 residues long. CDR3 coding DNA: TGTGCCAGCAGCCCCTTAGGAGATACGCAGTATTTT. Its protein is CASSPLGDTQYF.

This sequence joins TRBV18 and TRBJ2-1, with 8 positions matching TRBD1. The germline V gene has CDR1 KGHSH and CDR2 LQKENI. Trimming cost V 5 bases and J 6 bases; bases outside gene matches: 3. The CDR3 is 13 residues long. CDR3 in DNA: TGTGCCAGCTCATCTACAGGGGGCAATGAGCAGTTCTTC. Its protein product is CASSSTGGNEQFF.

This sequence joins TRBV18 and TRBJ2-5; D may be TRBD1 (6 bases). The germline V and J ends were trimmed by 3 bases and 7 bases, with 15 bases remaining between them. Germline V lookup: CDR1 KGHSH, CDR2 LQKENI. There are 14 residues in the CDR3. CDR3 region: CASSPRGGRGTQYF. CDR3 sequence (DNA): TGTGCCAGCTCACCCCGAGGGGGACGGGGGACCCAGTACTTC.

The chain is built from TRBV6-5 and TRBJ2-6; D remains ambiguous. V lost 10 bases to trimming and J lost 1 base, with 14 bases between them. The CDR3 runs 15 residues. CDR1 is MNHEY and CDR2 is SVGAGI in the germline V gene. The CDR3, as DNA: TGTGCCACCAAGCAAGCCCCTTCTGGGGCCAACGTCCTGACTTTC. Translation gives CATKQAPSGANVLTF.

The chain links TRBV28 to TRBJ1-3; TRBD1 aligns across 7 bases. Germline V gene lookup returns CDR1 MDHEN and CDR2 SYDVKM. This CDR3 is 12 amino acids long. The DNA for the CDR3 is TGTGTCCTTCAGGGGGAAGGAAACACCATATATTTT. Its protein is CVLQGEGNTIYF.

This rearrangement joins TRBV4-2 to TRBJ2-4; unclear D gene. The V end was cut by 0 bases, the J end by 0 bases, with 12 bases between. The CDR3 sequence is 17 residues long. Germline V lookup: CDR1 LGHNA, CDR2 YNFKEQ. CDR3 protein: CASSQEGLELAKNIQYF. DNA of the CDR3: TGTGCCAGCAGCCAAGAGGGCCTGGAATTAGCCAAAAACATTCAGTACTTC.

This chain joins TRBV29-1 and TRBJ2-5; D gene ambiguous. The CDR3 contains 11 residues. Trimming removed 5 bases from V and 5 bases from J, with 9 bases in between. Germline CDR1 SQVTM, CDR2 ANQGSEA. CDR3 in amino acids: CSVNVRETQYF. The CDR3 DNA reads as TGCAGCGTTAATGTGAGGGAGACCCAGTACTTC.

By sample share, this clone is medium-sized. This chain uses TRBV7-3 with TRBJ2-1, with 7 bases identical to TRBD2. Germline CDR1 is SGHTA and CDR2 is FQGTGA. V lost 3 bases, J lost 1 base, and 6 bases stayed unmatched. The CDR3 contains 16 residues. The CDR3 reads CASSFTAGLSYNEQFF. CDR3 sequence (DNA): TGTGCCAGCAGCTTCACAGCGGGACTATCCTACAATGAGCAGTTCTTC.

The rearrangement joins TRBV7-2 to TRBJ2-2; D is unclear. The CDR3 consists of 15 residues. The V gene lost 2 bases and the J gene lost 0 bases, with 7 bases spanning the gap. Germline V CDR1 and CDR2: SGHTA, FQGNSA. CDR3 residues: CASSLSSSNTGELFF. DNA of the CDR3: TGTGCCAGCAGCTTATCTTCATCGAACACCGGGGAGCTGTTTTTT.

The rearrangement links TRBV9 to TRBJ2-1; no clear D. The V end was cut by 0 bases, the J end by 0 bases, with 10 bases between. The CDR3 is 16 amino acids. CDR1 SGDLS and CDR2 YYNGEE come from the germline V gene. This CDR3 is CASSVAGDLSYNEQFF. The CDR3 DNA sequence: TGTGCCAGCAGCGTAGCTGGGGATCTCTCCTACAATGAGCAGTTCTTC.

V gene TRBV5-4 combines with J gene TRBJ2-1, with TRBD2 matching over 7 bases. This CDR3 has 16 residues. V dropped 4 bases and J dropped 0; count of bases not matched to a gene: 7. Germline V gene lookup returns CDR1 SGHNT and CDR2 YYREEE (reference sequence). In DNA form, the CDR3 reads TGTGCCAGCAGCCTAAGCGGGGCTAGCTCCTACAATGAGCAGTTCTTC. Its translation: CASSLSGASSYNEQFF.

The chain has TRBV6-5 and TRBJ2-7; a possible D gene is TRBD2 (5 bases). The CDR3 extends over 13 amino acids. Germline V gene lookup returns CDR1 MNHEY and CDR2 SVGAGI. The germline V and J ends were trimmed by 7 bases and 2 bases, with 12 bases remaining between them. The CDR3 reads CASKRLATYEQYF. The CDR3 DNA sequence: TGTGCCAGCAAGAGGCTAGCCACCTACGAGCAGTACTTC.

This chain connects TRBV7-9 to TRBJ2-1; 7 bases line up with TRBD2. The germline CDR1 and CDR2 sequences are SEHNR and FQNEAQ (reference sequence). V was pared by 5 bases and J by 0 bases, with 10 bases of the junction left unmatched. This CDR3 comprises 17 residues. The CDR3 DNA is TGTGCCAGCAGCCCCCGACAGCGGGGACCCTCCTACAATGAGCAGTTCTTC. It codes for CASSPRQRGPSYNEQFF.

The rearrangement links TRBV6-4 to TRBJ2-4, with TRBD1 as a possible D gene (7 bases). Deletions cut 7 bases from V and 8 bases from J, with 21 bases between. The CDR3 sequence is 15 residues long. Germline V gene data show CDR1 as MRHNA and CDR2 as SNTAGT. The CDR3 DNA is TGTGCCAGCACCCACGACGGAGACAGGGAGGACATTCAGTACTTC. As protein: CASTHDGDREDIQYF.

This chain uses TRBV28 with TRBJ1-4, with 9 bases lining up with TRBD1. CDR3 length: 17 residues. Trimming took 4 bases from V and 7 from J; bases not matched to a gene: 13. Germline values: CDR1 MDHEN, CDR2 SYDVKM. The CDR3 reads CASSSLSIPGQGEKLFF. The CDR3 nucleotides read TGTGCCAGCAGTTCCCTATCTATTCCGGGACAGGGTGAAAAACTGTTTTTT. The full variable domain, its missing parts supplied by reference TRBV28 and TRBJ1-4, is DVKVTQSSRYLVKRTGEKVFLECVQDMDHENMFWYRQDPGLGLRLIYFSYDVKMKEKGDIPEGYSVSREKKERFSLILESASTNQTSMYLCASSSLSIPGQGEKLFFGSGTQLSVL.

The V call is TRBV13, the J call TRBJ1-2; 9 positions match TRBD1. Germline V CDR1 and CDR2: PRHDT, FYEKMQ (reference sequence). The length of the CDR3 is 22 residues. V shed 4 bases and J 2 bases; nucleotides not matched to a gene: 26. The CDR3 loop is CASSSTKQGTGSVTSLNYGYTF. The CDR3, as DNA: TGTGCCAGCAGCTCAACGAAACAAGGGACAGGGTCGGTTACGAGTTTGAACTATGGCTACACCTTC. Filled out from reference TRBV13 and TRBJ1-2, the complete variable domain reads AAGVIQSPRHLIKEKRETATLKCYPIPRHDTVYWYQQGPGQDPQFLISFYEKMQSDKGSIPDRFSAQQFSDYHSELNMSSLELGDSALYFCASSSTKQGTGSVTSLNYGYTFGSGTRLTVV.